This T cell receptor beta chain originates from a study of cytomegalovirus exposure and HLA in healthy donors. Whole-study results and caveats: Analysis was carried out at a later point, and it linked a missense DCLRE1C variant to TCR beta V- and J-gene trimming. TCR sequences were mostly rare, though some public TCRs occurred in many donors. Most CMV-associated TCR beta chains appeared HLA-restricted in a later analysis. Cytomegalovirus-associated status was assigned to fewer than 200 TCR beta chains.

As to this clone: What it binds is not known.

Germline V CDR1 and CDR2: KGHSH, LQKENI. The CDR3 is 14 amino acids. V lost 0 bases to trimming and J lost 3 bases, with 8 bases between them. The PCR made use of 60 Vbeta and 13 Jbeta primers. Sequencing used immunoSEQ multiplex PCR; TCRdb keeps in-frame clones, though not all of them. This sample has around 160,000 clones, with around 77% found just once. The receptor was isolated from a woman aged 40 to 50 in good health and CMV-seropositive. The rearrangement uses TRBV18 and TRBJ2-5; D possibly corresponds to TRBD2 (6 bases). Sequenced material: PBMCs. CDR3 loop: CASSPPAGKETQYF. DNA of the CDR3: TGTGCCAGCTCACCACCGGCGGGGAAAGAGACCCAGTACTTC.